The clone carrying this T cell receptor (beta chain) was seen a few times. Its antigen is as yet unknown. The data are from a study of T cells in Graves' hyperthyroidism and ophthalmopathy. Findings and limits, study-wide: Ophthalmopathy was told apart from stable hyperthyroidism by a 13 V-J model.

TCR beta CDR3 regions were amplified from RNA transcripts. HTBI primers were the set used in a first-round RT-PCR of the TCR CDR3. Each CDR3 protein gets one entry after TCRdb re-called the multiplex PCR reads with MiXCR. The sample contains approximately 380,000 distinct CDR3 sequences, around 15% of which appear only once. The receptor comes from a man aged 45 to 65 with Graves' ophthalmopathy. The sample consisted of blood.

As DNA, the CDR3 is TGCAGTGCTAGAGATAGGACAGTTTCGCCCACTGAAGCTTTCTTT. It specifies CSARDRTVSPTEAFF. The rearrangement uses TRBV20-1 and TRBJ1-1; TRBD1 might be the D (6 bases). This CDR3 spans 15 amino acids. The V end was cut by 0 bases, the J end by 4 bases, with 15 bases between. Germline CDR1 and CDR2: DFQATT and SNEGSKA (reference sequence).